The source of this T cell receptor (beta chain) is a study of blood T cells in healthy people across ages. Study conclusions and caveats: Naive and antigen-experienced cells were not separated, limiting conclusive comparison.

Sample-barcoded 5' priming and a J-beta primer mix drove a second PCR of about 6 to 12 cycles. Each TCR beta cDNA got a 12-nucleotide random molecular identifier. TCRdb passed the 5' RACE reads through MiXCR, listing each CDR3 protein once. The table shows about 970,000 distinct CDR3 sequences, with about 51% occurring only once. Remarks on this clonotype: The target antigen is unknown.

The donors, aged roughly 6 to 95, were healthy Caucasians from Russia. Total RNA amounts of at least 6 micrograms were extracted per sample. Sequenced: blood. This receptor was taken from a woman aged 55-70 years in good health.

The CDR3 DNA follows: TGTGCCAGCAGTTTATATACCGGGAGCGGGAGCGTCCATCAGGGAGAGACCCAGTACTTC. Its translation: CASSLYTGSGSVHQGETQYF. The chain is built from TRBV28 and TRBJ2-5, with 8 bases fitting TRBD2. Unmatched junction bases numbered 20, after V lost 1 base and J lost 4 bases. Per germline, CDR1 MDHEN and CDR2 SYDVKM. CDR3 size: 20 residues. Combining the CDR3 with reference TRBV28 and TRBJ2-5 gives the whole variable domain DVKVTQSSRYLVKRTGEKVFLECVQDMDHENMFWYRQDPGLGLRLIYFSYDVKMKEKGDIPEGYSVSREKKERFSLILESASTNQTSMYLCASSLYTGSGSVHQGETQYFGPGTRLLVL.